A single sample is the source of the 29 T cell receptor beta chains below, sequenced in a study of glioma-infiltrating T cells after dendritic cell vaccination. The assay was immunoSEQ multiplex PCR, and TCRdb's table has in-frame clones only and misses some. The table has about 91,000 clones, 75% to 85% seen once. Regarding time point: after dendritic cell vaccination, including at tumor progression/relapse. This material consisted of blood, taken after dendritic cell vaccination. The receptors shown here come from a human donor with glioblastoma.

In this sample, this clone turned up a few times. V is TRBV7-9 and J is TRBJ2-5, with D maybe TRBD2 (6 bases). Trimming pared 4 bases from V and 9 bases from J, leaving 18 bases between. The CDR3 has 14 residues. Per germline, CDR1 SEHNR and CDR2 FQNEAQ (reference sequence). The chain's CDR3 is CASSSGGLAQPQYF. The CDR3, as DNA: TGTGCCAGCAGCTCTGGAGGGCTAGCCCAACCCCAGTACTTC.

The rearrangement uses TRBV5-4 and TRBJ2-1; TRBD2 might be the D (7 bases). Between the trimmed V and J ends, which lost 5 bases and 10 bases, there was a span of 25 bases. The germline gives CDR1 SGHNT, CDR2 YYREEE (reference sequence). This CDR3 is built from 16 residues. The CDR3 region is CASSQGGGLLPREQFF. CDR3 DNA: TGTGCCAGCAGTCAGGGAGGGGGACTCCTGCCTCGGGAGCAGTTCTTC.

The rearrangement links TRBV5-5 to TRBJ1-5; 12 positions agree with TRBD1. The CDR3 runs 18 residues. The V gene's germline CDR1 is SGHKS and CDR2 YYEKEE (reference sequence). After removal of 3 bases from V and 0 bases from J, the junction contained 7 bases not matched to a gene. The CDR3: CASSSGTGGPYSNQPQHF. Written as DNA, the CDR3 is TGTGCCAGCAGCTCAGGGACAGGGGGCCCGTATAGCAATCAGCCCCAGCATTTT.

CDR3 loop: CASSPSGGAVNEQFF. The CDR3 nucleotides are TGTGCCAGCAGCCCTAGCGGGGGGGCAGTAAATGAGCAGTTCTTC. The chain employs TRBV13 and TRBJ2-1, with TRBD2 matching 12 bases. The V gene end was trimmed by 5 bases and the J gene end by 7 bases; junction bases not matched to a gene: 6. Germline V gene data show CDR1 as PRHDT and CDR2 as FYEKMQ (reference sequence). The CDR3 is 15 amino acids.

This clone is deemed medium-sized (0.01 to 0.1%). J is TRBJ1-1 and V is TRBV5-5; D perhaps matches TRBD1 (5 bases). Germline V lookup: CDR1 SGHKS, CDR2 YYEKEE (reference sequence). CDR3 length: 14 amino acids. Trimming pared 4 bases from V and 5 bases from J, leaving 15 bases between. The DNA for the CDR3 is TGTGCCAGCAGCCCATACTCTCAGGGTACTGAAGCTTTCTTT. This encodes CASSPYSQGTEAFF.

In its sample, this clone was seen a few times. The V and J genes are TRBV18 and TRBJ2-5; TRBD1 is a possible D gene (5 bases). CDR1 and CDR2 (germline): KGHSH, LQKENI. CDR3 length equals 16 residues. With 0 bases removed from V and 2 bases from J, the gap between germline ends came to 13 bases. The CDR3 sequence: CASSPPRSRTQETQYF. The CDR3 DNA is TGTGCCAGCTCACCACCGAGGTCCAGGACACAAGAGACCCAGTACTTC.

The chain links TRBV7-8 to TRBJ1-3; D not resolved. The CDR3 spans 11 residues. Trimming took off 11 bases at V and 0 bases at J, with 5 bases between the two ends. The germline CDR1 and CDR2 sequences are SGHVS and FQNEAQ. The CDR3 region has the DNA TGTGCCTGGAGCTCTGGAAACACCATATATTTT. It translates to CAWSSGNTIYF. The full variable domain, completed using reference TRBV7-8 and TRBJ1-3, is GAGVSQSPRYKVAKRGQDVALRCDPISGHVSLFWYQQALGQGPEFLTYFQNEAQLDKSGLPSDRFFAERPEGSVSTLKIQRTQQEDSAVYLCAWSSGNTIYFGEGSWLTVV.

The chain links TRBV7-2 to TRBJ2-3, with 8 nucleotides matching TRBD2. This CDR3 comprises 17 residues. The V gene's germline CDR1 is SGHTA and CDR2 FQGNSA. With 2 bases clipped from V and 2 bases from J, the junction kept 9 bases outside the gene matches. The CDR3 bases are TGTGCCAGCAGCTTATACGGTCTAGCGGGCCTCACAGATACGCAGTATTTT. It specifies CASSLYGLAGLTDTQYF.

This clone was detected only once. The chain has TRBV5-6 and TRBJ2-7; TRBD1 is a possible D gene (5 bases). The CDR3 is 13 amino acids. CDR1 is SGHDT, CDR2 YYEEEE, per germline. The CDR3 loop reads CAGLGVTSYEQYF. The DNA of the CDR3 is TGTGCTGGGTTAGGGGTAACCTCCTACGAGCAGTACTTC.

The rearrangement uses TRBV19 and TRBJ2-1; 15 bases map to TRBD2. Germline V gene sequence: CDR1 LNHDA, CDR2 SQIVND (reference sequence). CDR3 length: 16 amino acids. After removal of 2 bases from V and 13 bases from J, the junction contained 9 bases not matched to a gene. In DNA, the CDR3 is TGTGCCAGTAGTATAACCGGACTAGCGGGAGGGCCAATCCAGTTCTTC. Its protein product is CASSITGLAGGPIQFF. The full variable domain, rest sourced from reference TRBV19 and TRBJ2-1, is DGGITQSPKYLFRKEGQNVTLSCEQNLNHDAMYWYRQDPGQGLRLIYYSQIVNDFQKGDIAEGYSVSREKKESFPLTVTSAQKNPTAFYLCASSITGLAGGPIQFFGPGTRLTVL.

The genes are TRBV6-5 and TRBJ1-4, with 7 bases that match TRBD1. Germline V CDR1 and CDR2: MNHEY, SVGAGI. The CDR3 is 15 amino acids. The ends lost 3 bases at V and 7 bases at J; junction bases unmatched: 8. The CDR3 coding sequence is TGTGCCAGCAGTTATGAGGGGGCCCCAAGTGAAAAACTGTTTTTT. Translation: CASSYEGAPSEKLFF.

The rearrangement uses TRBV7-6 and TRBJ2-2; possible D gene TRBD1, 5 bases. Germline V gene lookup returns CDR1 SGHVS and CDR2 FNYEAQ. The V gene lost 7 bases and the J gene lost 0 bases, with 12 bases spanning the gap. This CDR3 comprises 15 residues. DNA of the CDR3: TGTGCCAGCATCACAGGATTCGCGAACACCGGGGAGCTGTTTTTT. Translated: CASITGFANTGELFF.

This clone was observed once. The rearrangement links TRBV7-9 to TRBJ2-2; D unclear. The germline V gene has CDR1 SEHNR and CDR2 FQNEAQ (reference sequence). This CDR3 has 14 amino acids. Trimming removed 5 bases at V and 6 bases at J, with 13 bases between. The CDR3 is CASSLRQGSGELFF. DNA of the CDR3: TGTGCCAGCAGCCTCAGGCAAGGATCCGGGGAGCTGTTTTTT.

The gene calls are TRBV7-8 and TRBJ2-1, with D possibly TRBD1 on 6 matching bases. With 5 bases removed from V and 9 bases from J, the gap between germline ends came to 20 bases. The CDR3 has 15 amino acids. Germline V lookup: CDR1 SGHVS, CDR2 FQNEAQ. DNA for the CDR3: TGTGCCAGCAGCAACCACGGGACACAAGTGGGTGAGCAGTTCTTC. Protein: CASSNHGTQVGEQFF.

As DNA, the CDR3 is TGCGCCAGCAGCTTGGTAGAGGGGAACACCGGGGAGCTGTTTTTT. It is translated as CASSLVEGNTGELFF. This sequence joins TRBV5-1 and TRBJ2-2; maybe TRBD2 (5 bases). Trimming left V 0 bases short and J 1 base short, with 7 bases between. The CDR3 has 15 residues. Looked up from germline, CDR1 is SGHRS and CDR2 is YFSETQ.

The chain combines TRBV10-1 with TRBJ2-4; 9 positions match TRBD1. This CDR3 has 18 amino acids. CDR1 and CDR2 (germline): WNHNN, SYGVQD (reference sequence). V was clipped by 6 bases and J by 1 base; unmatched bases: 13. The CDR3 protein is CASSAGTGIREAKNIQYF. CDR3 nucleotides: TGCGCCAGCAGCGCAGGGACAGGGATAAGGGAGGCCAAAAACATTCAGTACTTC.

This clone was detected once. This chain links TRBV6-5 with TRBJ1-4; D remains unclear. The CDR3 extends over 13 amino acids. Germline loops: CDR1 MNHEY, CDR2 SVGAGI. Deletions cut 6 bases from V and 6 bases from J, with 11 bases between. In DNA form, the CDR3 reads TGTGCCAGCAGGTCTCCGGGAGATGAAAAACTGTTTTTT. It codes for CASRSPGDEKLFF.

This clone was seen more than once but under ten times. The chain combines TRBV7-9 with TRBJ1-2, with D perhaps TRBD1 (5 bases). Trimming took 5 bases from V and 3 from J, leaving 25 bases between them. In germline, CDR1 is SEHNR, CDR2 FQNEAQ (reference sequence). This CDR3 is built from 18 residues. In DNA, the CDR3 is TGTGCCAGCAGCCTCCTCTTTCCCCCGCGGGGCCAGGACTATGGCTACACCTTC. This gives the protein CASSLLFPPRGQDYGYTF.

The chain combines TRBV14 with TRBJ2-2; TRBD2 might be the D (7 bases). This CDR3 has 19 amino acids. Germline V gene data show CDR1 as SGHDN and CDR2 as FVKESK. V was clipped by 7 bases and J by 0 bases, with 24 bases between them. The CDR3 sequence: CASTSGGGGAPTNTGELFF. The DNA of the CDR3 is TGTGCCAGCACCTCAGGAGGGGGGGGAGCCCCCACGAACACCGGGGAGCTGTTTTTT.

The chain has TRBV18 and TRBJ1-5; D is ambiguous. In germline, CDR1 is KGHSH, CDR2 LQKENI. Trimming pared 2 bases from V and 2 bases from J, leaving 13 bases between. This CDR3 comprises 16 residues. CDR3 loop: CASSPTSSQGNQPQHF. In DNA form, the CDR3 reads TGTGCCAGCTCACCAACGTCGTCGCAGGGCAATCAGCCCCAGCATTTT.

The chain has TRBV27 and TRBJ1-1; TRBD1 matches 8 bases. J was trimmed by 0 bases and V by 5 bases; bases with no gene match: 8. The CDR3 runs to 16 residues. Per the germline V gene, CDR1 is MNHEY and CDR2 is SMNVEV (reference sequence). The CDR3 region has the DNA TGTGCCAGCAGTCCCCGACAGGGGTTCTTGAACACTGAAGCTTTCTTT. Translating gives CASSPRQGFLNTEAFF.

V usage is TRBV19 and J usage is TRBJ2-3; the match to TRBD2 covers 15 bases. Germline V gene lookup returns CDR1 LNHDA and CDR2 SQIVND (reference sequence). This CDR3 has 20 residues. V shed 0 bases and J 0 bases; nucleotides not matched to a gene: 7. The CDR3 loop reads CASSIEWGLAGGTSTDTQYF. Here the CDR3 DNA reads TGTGCCAGTAGTATAGAGTGGGGACTAGCGGGGGGCACTAGCACAGATACGCAGTATTTT.

This clone came up a few times. The chain carries TRBV5-1 and TRBJ1-4; D might be TRBD1 (5 bases). Per the germline V gene, CDR1 is SGHRS and CDR2 is YFSETQ. The CDR3 extends over 16 amino acids. V was clipped by 5 bases and J by 4 bases, with 18 bases between them. CDR3 in amino acids: CASSQSPGGGNEKLFF. The CDR3 region has the DNA TGCGCCAGCAGTCAATCCCCGGGCGGGGGTAATGAAAAACTGTTTTTT.

The chain employs TRBV19 and TRBJ2-7; a weak D match, TRBD1 (6 bases). Germline assignment: CDR1 LNHDA and CDR2 SQIVND (reference sequence). The CDR3 runs 16 residues. V lost 6 bases and J lost 0, with 18 bases in between. The CDR3 sequence: CASSPGHPLSSYEQYV. In DNA form, the CDR3 reads TGTGCCAGTAGCCCGGGACACCCGTTGAGCTCCTACGAGCAGTACGTC.

The J gene is TRBJ2-3, the V gene TRBV5-1; 8 positions agree with TRBD2. Germline loops: CDR1 SGHRS, CDR2 YFSETQ. V dropped 4 bases and J dropped 2; count of bases not matched to a gene: 3. This CDR3 spans 14 amino acids. CDR3 residues: CASSAAGATDTQYF. CDR3 nucleotides: TGCGCCAGCAGCGCAGCGGGGGCCACAGATACGCAGTATTTT.

The CDR3 is CASSVAPDTLGANVLTF. Here the CDR3 DNA reads TGTGCCAGCAGCGTAGCTCCGGACACGCTCGGGGCCAACGTCCTGACTTTC. V gene TRBV9 combines with J gene TRBJ2-6; weak D call: TRBD1 (5 bases). This CDR3 region has 17 residues. CDR1 is SGDLS and CDR2 is YYNGEE in the germline V gene. V lost 0 bases to trimming and J lost 4 bases, with 14 bases between them.

This rearrangement joins TRBV2 to TRBJ2-2; 9 bases map to TRBD1. The CDR3 loop spans 15 amino acids. Germline loops: CDR1 SNHLY, CDR2 FYNNEI. Trimming took 5 bases from V and 7 from J; bases not matched to a gene: 8. The CDR3 DNA reads as TGTGCCAGCAGTCCCCTCGGACAGGGGTACGGGGAGCTGTTTTTT. Its translation is CASSPLGQGYGELFF.

This clone was detected only a few times. The CDR3 region has the DNA TGTGCCAGCAGTTACGGACAGGGGACCAATCAGCCCCAGCATTTT. This translates into CASSYGQGTNQPQHF. The chain uses TRBV6-6 and TRBJ1-5, with 9 bases matching TRBD1. Germline CDR1 and CDR2: MNHNY and SVGAGI (reference sequence). After removal of 2 bases from V and 3 bases from J, the junction contained 2 bases not matched to a gene. The CDR3 contains 15 residues.

This chain links TRBV18 with TRBJ1-5, with a weak D call TRBD1 (5 bases). Between the trimmed V and J ends, which lost 1 base and 4 bases, there was a span of 8 bases. This CDR3 is built from 14 residues. Looked up from germline, CDR1 is KGHSH and CDR2 is LQKENI. The CDR3 is CASSPLQVNQPQHF. The CDR3 DNA sequence: TGTGCCAGCTCACCACTACAGGTTAATCAGCCCCAGCATTTT.